One and the same sample provided the 18 T cell receptor beta chains below, sequenced in a study of Ad26.COV2.S vaccination and SARS-CoV-2 variants. Produced via immunoSEQ multiplex PCR; TCRdb's table is partial and in-frame only. The repertoire consists of approximately 240,000 clones, with approximately 88% occurring once and the leading ten covering approximately 12%. Treatment denoted: over 15 received Ad26.COV2.S at low or high dose, single or two shots; about five received placebo; per-sample allocation not given. Specimen acquisition occurred on day 63 following the initial vaccine or placebo injection. Sequencing used peripheral blood, obtained in a trial of Ad26.COV2.S vaccine versus placebo. The receptors stem from a person aged 18 to 65 who received the Ad26.COV2.S COVID-19 vaccine or a placebo.

The chain links TRBV12-3 or TRBV12-4 to TRBJ1-1; D call uncertain. The length of the CDR3 is 13 residues. V was clipped by 4 bases and J by 0 bases, with 6 bases between them. The CDR3 region has the DNA TGTGCCAGCAGTTATCTATTGAACACTGAAGCTTTCTTT. Translation: CASSYLLNTEAFF.

Worth noting for this clone: One end of the junction is discordant with germline, which a read error may explain. The chain couples TRBV11-3 to TRBJ2-7, with TRBD2 matching 7 bases. The CDR3 runs to 13 residues. Germline CDR1 reads SGHNT; CDR2 reads YENEEA. CDR3 region: CASSLGGGSERYF. The CDR3 DNA sequence: TGTGCCAGCAGCTTAGGGGGAGGGAGCGAGCGGTACTTC. Complete variable domain (other parts from reference TRBV11-3 and TRBJ2-7): EAGVVQSPRYKIIEKKQPVAFWCNPISGHNTLYWYLQNLGQGPELLIRYENEEAVDDSQLPKDRFSAERLKGVDSTLKIQPAELGDSAVYLCASSLGGGSERYFGPGTRLTVT.

V usage is TRBV5-4 and J usage is TRBJ2-2; D is perhaps TRBD1 (5 bases). The CDR3 length is 15 residues. Trimming left V 4 bases short and J 6 bases short, with 16 bases between. Germline CDR1 SGHNT, CDR2 YYREEE (reference sequence). The CDR3 is CASSRDGRASGELFF. The DNA of the CDR3 is TGTGCCAGCAGCAGGGATGGCAGGGCATCCGGGGAGCTGTTTTTT.

The CDR3 spells CASSSSGYLNTEAFF. The CDR3 coding sequence is TGTGCCAGCAGCTCTTCAGGATATTTGAACACTGAAGCTTTCTTT. V gene TRBV7-9 combines with J gene TRBJ1-1, with no clear D. CDR1 and CDR2 (germline): SEHNR, FQNEAQ (reference sequence). Deletions cut 4 bases from V and 0 bases from J, with 12 bases between. The CDR3 is 15 amino acids.

V gene TRBV28 combines with J gene TRBJ2-2; D remains ambiguous. From germline, CDR1 is MDHEN and CDR2 SYDVKM. The CDR3 totals 13 residues. Trimming removed 7 bases at V and 0 bases at J, with 6 bases between. The CDR3 loop is CASKTANTGELFF. Here the CDR3 DNA reads TGTGCCAGCAAGACGGCGAACACCGGGGAGCTGTTTTTT.

This clone was seen just once. This sequence joins TRBV6-2 or TRBV6-3 and TRBJ2-7, with D unclear. The CDR3 runs to 13 residues. The germline gives CDR1 MNHEY, CDR2 SVGEGT. The V gene lost 4 bases and the J gene lost 0 bases, with 7 bases spanning the gap. The CDR3 is CASSLASSYEQYF. The CDR3 nucleotides are TGTGCCAGCAGTTTGGCTAGCTCCTACGAGCAGTACTTC.

The CDR3 sequence is CASSPGGKNTEAFF. CDR3 coding DNA: TGTGCCAGCTCACCGGGGGGAAAGAACACTGAAGCTTTCTTT. The chain uses TRBV18 and TRBJ1-1, with D perhaps TRBD1 (5 bases). V dropped 3 bases and J dropped 1 base, with 9 bases sitting between them. Germline CDR1 and CDR2: KGHSH and LQKENI. The CDR3 runs to 14 residues.

CDR3 DNA: TGTGCCAGTAGTATAAGGACAGGGCCCAATCAGCCCCAGCATTTT. Translated, it gives CASSIRTGPNQPQHF. This sequence joins TRBV19 and TRBJ1-5, with 8 bases fitting TRBD1. CDR3 size: 15 residues. The J segment lost 3 bases and the V segment lost 2 bases, leaving 3 bases of the junction unmatched. Germline loops: CDR1 LNHDA, CDR2 SQIVND (reference sequence).

This chain connects TRBV10-3 to TRBJ2-7, with 7 bases identical to TRBD1. CDR1 is ENHRY, CDR2 SYGVKD, per germline. Trimming removed 3 bases from V and 2 bases from J; junction bases left unmatched: 16. This CDR3 has 18 amino acids. CDR3 amino acids: CAISDPPQTGQGAYEQYF. CDR3 coding DNA: TGTGCCATCAGTGACCCTCCTCAAACCGGGCAGGGGGCCTACGAGCAGTACTTC.

This rearrangement joins TRBV12-3 or TRBV12-4 to TRBJ2-1, with 7 nucleotides matching TRBD2. Trimming at V came to 7 bases and at J to 9 bases, leaving 9 bases not matched to a gene. The CDR3 is 13 amino acids. The CDR3 bases are TGTGCCAGCAATTCTTTAGCGGGCAGTGAGCAGTTCTTC. Amino acids: CASNSLAGSEQFF.

The DNA for the CDR3 is TGTGCCATACAGGGACAGGGGGGTGGCGAGCAGTACTTC. As protein: CAIQGQGGGEQYF. The chain is built from TRBV27 and TRBJ2-7; 11 bases fit TRBD1. The germline CDR1 and CDR2 sequences are MNHEY and SMNVEV (reference sequence). The CDR3 has 13 amino acids. Losses at the gene ends were 10 bases for V and 6 bases for J; bases not matched to a gene: 8.

The gene calls are TRBV6-5 and TRBJ1-4; D might be TRBD1 (6 bases). This CDR3 is built from 15 residues. Germline V gene data show CDR1 as MNHEY and CDR2 as SVGAGI. V was cut by 7 bases and J by 5 bases, with 17 bases left in between. CDR3 loop: CASNRVQDRNEKLFF. CDR3 DNA sequence: TGTGCCAGCAACCGGGTCCAGGACAGAAATGAAAAACTGTTTTTT.

This chain links TRBV9 with TRBJ2-5; 12 nucleotides agree with TRBD2. Germline V gene lookup returns CDR1 SGDLS and CDR2 YYNGEE. The CDR3 is 16 residues long. Germline trimming cut 0 bases from V and 1 base from J; bases unmatched to any gene: 1. The CDR3 DNA reads TGTGCCAGCAGCGTAGGGACTAGCGGGGTCCAAGAGACCCAGTACTTC. Protein product: CASSVGTSGVQETQYF.

A word on this clone: Other DNA variants within this sample encode the same CDR3. The CDR3 region has the DNA TGCGCCAGCAGCTTGGGTCACAGCACAGATACGCAGTATTTT. It codes for CASSLGHSTDTQYF. The rearrangement links TRBV5-1 to TRBJ2-3; no clear D. The CDR3 is made up of 14 amino acids. The V end was cut by 0 bases, the J end by 0 bases, with 5 bases between. Per the germline V gene, CDR1 is SGHRS and CDR2 is YFSETQ.

The chain carries TRBV5-1 and TRBJ2-7; D may correspond to TRBD1 or TRBD2 (5 bases each). This CDR3 region has 14 residues. CDR1 and CDR2 (germline): SGHRS, YFSETQ. Trimming pared 0 bases from V and 6 bases from J, leaving 13 bases between. CDR3 residues: CASSLVYQGTEQYF. The CDR3 DNA reads as TGCGCCAGCAGCTTGGTTTACCAAGGGACCGAGCAGTACTTC.

For this clone: The junction departs from germline at one end; a sequencing error may be responsible. The chain carries TRBV7-7 and TRBJ2-7; weak D call: TRBD2 (5 bases). CDR1 and CDR2 from the germline V gene are SSHAT and FNYEAQ (reference sequence). CDR3 length equals 14 residues. CDR3 DNA sequence: TGTGCTAGCAGCTTAGATCGGACTTCCTACGAGCAGTACTTC. Its translation is CASSLDRTSYEQYF.

The chain is built from TRBV3-1 (or the pseudogene TRBV3-2) and TRBJ2-1; 8 nucleotides agree with TRBD1. The CDR3 contains 15 residues. Germline V gene lookup returns CDR1 LGHDT and CDR2 YNNKEL (reference sequence). The ends lost 4 bases at V and 6 bases at J; junction bases unmatched: 8. The CDR3: CASSLTGARINEQFF. The CDR3 DNA is TGTGCCAGCAGCCTGACAGGGGCGCGGATCAATGAGCAGTTCTTC.

This clone was counted only a few times. The chain recombines TRBV6-1 with TRBJ2-1; D call uncertain. The germline CDR1 and CDR2 sequences are MNHNS and SASEGT. V was shortened by 2 bases and J by 4 bases, with 12 bases between the two germline ends. This CDR3 spans 15 amino acids. The CDR3: CASSENWVSYNEQFF. Written as DNA, the CDR3 is TGTGCCAGCAGTGAAAACTGGGTTTCTTACAATGAGCAGTTCTTC.